Below, 10 T cell receptor beta chains from the same sample are listed, as sequenced in a study of T cell responses to AZD1222 COVID-19 vaccine. Sequencing used immunoSEQ multiplex PCR; TCRdb keeps in-frame clones, though not all of them. Among approximately 200,000 clones, roughly 92% were seen once, and the ten largest hold about 1%. The sample in question was peripheral blood, obtained 28 days after the second AZD1222 dose. Source of these receptors: an adult who received the AZD1222 COVID-19 vaccine.

The V gene is TRBV7-9, the J gene TRBJ1-1; the D is unclear. The CDR3 contains 15 residues. V lost 1 base to trimming and J lost 2 bases, with 11 bases between them. The germline CDR1 and CDR2 sequences are SEHNR and FQNEAQ (reference sequence). The CDR3 DNA sequence: TGTGCCAGCAGCTTAGGGTGGGCGGAAAACACTGAAGCTTTCTTT. Amino acid sequence: CASSLGWAENTEAFF.

The rearrangement uses TRBV20-1 and TRBJ1-2; D might be TRBD1 (5 bases). Per the germline V gene, CDR1 is DFQATT and CDR2 is SNEGSKA (reference sequence). V gave up 7 bases and J gave up 8 bases, with 14 bases separating them. This CDR3 comprises 11 residues. The CDR3 region is CSVVGRWGYTF. CDR3 in DNA: TGCAGTGTAGTGGGGCGTTGGGGCTACACCTTC.

The CDR3 sequence is CAWRTTGGPLGAFF. In nucleotides, the CDR3 is TGTGCCTGGAGGACTACAGGGGGCCCTCTAGGAGCTTTCTTT. This sequence joins TRBV30 and TRBJ1-1; 9 bases map to TRBD1. The junction had 12 bases not matched to a gene; V was cut back by 3 bases and J by 10 bases. In germline, CDR1 is GTSNPN, CDR2 SVGIG (reference sequence). This CDR3 contains 14 residues. Full variable domain (outside the CDR3, taken from reference TRBV30 and TRBJ1-1): SQTIHQWPATLVQPVGSPLSLECTVEGTSNPNLYWYRQAAGRGLQLLFYSVGIGQISSEVPQNLSASRPQDRQFILSSKKLLLSDSGFYLCAWRTTGGPLGAFFGQGTRLTVV.

This clone was seen once. The J gene is TRBJ2-1, the V gene TRBV5-1, with D unresolved. CDR1 SGHRS and CDR2 YFSETQ come from the germline V gene. There are 14 residues in the CDR3. Trimming stripped 1 base from V and 3 bases from J, with 8 bases between. CDR3 amino acids: CASSLPADYNEQFF. The DNA for the CDR3 is TGCGCCAGCAGCTTGCCAGCCGACTACAATGAGCAGTTCTTC. Variable domain in full (rest from reference TRBV5-1 and TRBJ2-1): KAGVTQTPRYLIKTRGQQVTLSCSPISGHRSVSWYQQTPGQGLQFLFEYFSETQRNKGNFPGRFSGRQFSNSRSEMNVSTLELGDSALYLCASSLPADYNEQFFGPGTRLTVL.

This chain connects TRBV4-1 to TRBJ2-7, with 7 nucleotides matching TRBD1. The CDR3 spans 12 residues. The V gene end was trimmed by 0 bases and the J gene end by 12 bases; junction bases not matched to a gene: 5. The germline gives CDR1 MGHRA, CDR2 YSYEKL. The DNA for the CDR3 is TGCGCCAGCAGCCAAGACGTAGGGGACAGGTACTTC. It yields the protein CASSQDVGDRYF.

In its sample, this clone was seen once. V and J are TRBV18 and TRBJ1-2, with D maybe TRBD1 (5 bases). This CDR3 is 16 amino acids long. The V gene's germline CDR1 is KGHSH and CDR2 LQKENI. Trimming removed 0 bases at V and 2 bases at J, with 13 bases between. In DNA form, the CDR3 reads TGTGCCAGCTCACCACCGAGCGTGCAGGGCAACTATGGCTACACCTTC. Translation: CASSPPSVQGNYGYTF. The full variable domain, completed using reference TRBV18 and TRBJ1-2, is NAGVMQNPRHLVRRRGQEARLRCSPMKGHSHVYWYRQLPEEGLKFMVYLQKENIIDESGMPKERFSAEFPKEGPSILRIQQVVRGDSAAYFCASSPPSVQGNYGYTFGSGTRLTVV.

This clone has only a few counts. Other DNA sequences from this sample encode an identical CDR3 as well. The V gene is TRBV7-3, the J gene TRBJ1-1; unclear D gene. The germline V and J ends were trimmed by 4 bases and 0 bases, with 6 bases remaining between them. This CDR3 has 13 amino acids. The germline CDR1 and CDR2 sequences are SGHTA and FQGTGA. The CDR3 is CASSSSMNTEAFF. CDR3 bases: TGTGCCAGCAGCTCCTCAATGAACACTGAAGCTTTCTTT.

The chain carries TRBV7-2 and TRBJ2-2, with D tentatively TRBD2 (6 bases). CDR1 is SGHTA, CDR2 FQGNSA, per germline. This CDR3 has 14 amino acids. Trimming left V 5 bases short and J 4 bases short, with 11 bases between. CDR3 coding DNA: TGTGCCAGCAGCCGGGAGTTCGGCACCGGGGAGCTGTTTTTT. Its protein is CASSREFGTGELFF.

The chain couples TRBV4-1 to TRBJ2-4; 9 bases match TRBD1. V trimming: 4 bases; J trimming: 5 bases; junction bases outside the gene matches: 6. Per the germline V gene, CDR1 is MGHRA and CDR2 is YSYEKL. The CDR3 consists of 15 residues. The CDR3 DNA sequence: TGCGCCAGCAGCCGACTACAGGGGGCGGAAAACATTCAGTACTTC. The encoded protein is CASSRLQGAENIQYF.

The V gene is TRBV3-1 (or the pseudogene TRBV3-2), the J gene TRBJ1-3; D not certain. This CDR3 spans 14 amino acids. The germline V and J ends were trimmed by 1 base and 0 bases, with 4 bases remaining between them. Germline values: CDR1 LGHDT, CDR2 YNNKEL (reference sequence). The CDR3 loop reads CASSQVGSGNTIYF. In nucleotides, the CDR3 is TGTGCCAGCAGCCAAGTCGGCTCTGGAAACACCATATATTTT.